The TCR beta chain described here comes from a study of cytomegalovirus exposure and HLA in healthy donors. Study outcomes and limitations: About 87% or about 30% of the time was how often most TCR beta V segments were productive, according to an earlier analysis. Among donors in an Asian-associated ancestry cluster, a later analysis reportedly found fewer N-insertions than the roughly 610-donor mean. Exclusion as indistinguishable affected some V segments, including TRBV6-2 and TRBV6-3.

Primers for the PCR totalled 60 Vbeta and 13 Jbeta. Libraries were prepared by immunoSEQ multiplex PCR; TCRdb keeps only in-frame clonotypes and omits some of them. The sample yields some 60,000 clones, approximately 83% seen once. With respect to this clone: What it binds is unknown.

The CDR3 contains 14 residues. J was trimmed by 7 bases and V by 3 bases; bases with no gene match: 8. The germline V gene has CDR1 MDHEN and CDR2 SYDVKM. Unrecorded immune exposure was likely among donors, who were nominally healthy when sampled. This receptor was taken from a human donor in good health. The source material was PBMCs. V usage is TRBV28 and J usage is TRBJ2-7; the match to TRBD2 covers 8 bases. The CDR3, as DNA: TGTGCCAGCAGTTTCCTGTTAGCGGGGCGGGAGCAGTACTTC. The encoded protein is CASSFLLAGREQYF.